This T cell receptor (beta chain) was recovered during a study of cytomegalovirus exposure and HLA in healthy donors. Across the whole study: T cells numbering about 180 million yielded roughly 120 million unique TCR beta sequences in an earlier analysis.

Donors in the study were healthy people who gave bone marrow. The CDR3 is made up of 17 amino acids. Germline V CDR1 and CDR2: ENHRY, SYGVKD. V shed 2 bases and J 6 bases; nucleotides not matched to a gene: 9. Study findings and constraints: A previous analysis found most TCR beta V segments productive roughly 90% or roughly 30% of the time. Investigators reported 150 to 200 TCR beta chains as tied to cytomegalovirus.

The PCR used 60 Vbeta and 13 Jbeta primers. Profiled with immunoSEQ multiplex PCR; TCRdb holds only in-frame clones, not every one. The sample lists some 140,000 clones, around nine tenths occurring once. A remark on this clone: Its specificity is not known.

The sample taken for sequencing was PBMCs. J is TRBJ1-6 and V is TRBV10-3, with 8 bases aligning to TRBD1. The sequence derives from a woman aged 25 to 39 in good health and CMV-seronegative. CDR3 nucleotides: TGTGCCATCAGTGAGCCCAGACAGGGGAATGGTAATTCACCCCTCCACTTT. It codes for CAISEPRQGNGNSPLHF.